The 21 T cell receptor beta chains presented below share a single source sample, sequenced in a study of cytomegalovirus exposure and HLA in healthy donors. The PCR was carried out with 60 Vbeta primers and 13 Jbeta primers. Assay used: immunoSEQ multiplex PCR; TCRdb lists only in-frame clones, some missing. The sample includes about 160,000 clones, 70% to 85% seen only once; the top ten take 3.5% to 5%. Sequencing input: PBMCs. Receptor source: a man in his forties in good health and CMV-seronegative.

This clone came up a few times. Germline and junction disagree at one end, which may indicate a read error. The chain recombines TRBV7-7 with TRBJ2-1; D remains ambiguous. This CDR3 has 13 amino acids. CDR1 SSHAT and CDR2 FNYEAQ come from the germline V gene (reference sequence). The CDR3, as DNA: TGTGCTAGCAGCGCGGAAGCCTACAATGAGCAGTTCTTC. Translating gives CASSAEAYNEQFF.

V and J are TRBV5-4 and TRBJ2-6; 11 bases agree with TRBD1. V shed 3 bases and J 2 bases; nucleotides not matched to a gene: 1. Germline CDR1 and CDR2: SGHNT and YYREEE (reference sequence). This CDR3 contains 16 residues. The chain's CDR3 is CASSWTGGAGANVLTF. As DNA, the CDR3 is TGTGCCAGCAGCTGGACAGGGGGCGCTGGGGCCAACGTCCTGACTTTC.

V is TRBV5-6 and J is TRBJ1-5; D gene ambiguous. Trimming shortened V by 0 bases and J by 10 bases, and 17 bases separated the two germline ends. The CDR3 totals 15 residues. Germline lookup yields CDR1 SGHDT and CDR2 YYEEEE. The CDR3 DNA reads as TGTGCCAGCAGCTTGGCGGGTAATGATCCATATCCCCAGCATTTT. This codes for CASSLAGNDPYPQHF. Filled out from reference TRBV5-6 and TRBJ1-5, the complete variable domain reads DAGVTQSPTHLIKTRGQQVTLRCSPKSGHDTVSWYQQALGQGPQFIFQYYEEEERQRGNFPDRFSGHQFPNYSSELNVNALLLGDSALYLCASSLAGNDPYPQHFGDGTRLSIL.

V is TRBV7-9 and J is TRBJ1-1, with D hard to call. V lost 3 bases and J lost 1, with 6 bases in between. The germline CDR1 and CDR2 sequences are SEHNR and FQNEAQ (reference sequence). CDR3 length equals 13 residues. CDR3 sequence: CASSLAGNTEAFF. The CDR3, as DNA: TGTGCCAGCAGCTTGGCAGGGAACACTGAAGCTTTCTTT. Using reference TRBV7-9 and TRBJ1-1 for the parts outside the CDR3, the full variable domain is DTGVSQNPRHKITKRGQNVTFRCDPISEHNRLYWYRQTLGQGPEFLTYFQNEAQLEKSRLLSDRFSAERPKGSFSTLEIQRTEQGDSAMYLCASSLAGNTEAFFGQGTRLTVV.

This chain links TRBV2 with TRBJ2-3; 7 bases align to TRBD2. The CDR3 extends over 16 amino acids. Germline V lookup: CDR1 SNHLY, CDR2 FYNNEI. The V gene end was trimmed by 7 bases and the J gene end by 2 bases; junction bases not matched to a gene: 12. CDR3 in amino acids: CASNVPGRGDTDTQYF. The CDR3 coding sequence is TGTGCCAGCAACGTCCCGGGTCGGGGGGACACAGATACGCAGTATTTT.

This chain joins TRBV5-5 and TRBJ1-1; possible D gene TRBD1, 5 bases. From germline, CDR1 is SGHKS and CDR2 YYEKEE (reference sequence). The CDR3 length is 15 residues. V lost 0 bases and J lost 1, with 10 bases in between. The CDR3 coding sequence is TGTGCCAGCAGCTTGGACGTGGGGGGGAACACTGAAGCTTTCTTT. This codes for CASSLDVGGNTEAFF. The entire variable domain, with the rest obtained from reference TRBV5-5 and TRBJ1-1, is as follows: DAGVTQSPTHLIKTRGQQVTLRCSPISGHKSVSWYQQVLGQGPQFIFQYYEKEERGRGNFPDRFSARQFPNYSSELNVNALLLGDSALYLCASSLDVGGNTEAFFGQGTRLTVV.

The chain carries TRBV9 and TRBJ2-5; possibly TRBD1 for D (7 bases). Per the germline V gene, CDR1 is SGDLS and CDR2 is YYNGEE. Trimming took off 3 bases at V and 1 base at J, with 10 bases between the two ends. CDR3 size: 14 residues. The CDR3 loop reads CASSAQGGQETQYF. In DNA, the CDR3 is TGTGCCAGCAGCGCCCAGGGGGGCCAAGAGACCCAGTACTTC.

The chain uses TRBV5-1 and TRBJ2-7, with D tentatively TRBD2 (5 bases). The CDR3 length is 14 residues. V lost 1 base and J lost 5, with 13 bases in between. CDR1 and CDR2 (germline): SGHRS, YFSETQ. The CDR3 region has the DNA TGCGCCAGCAGCTTGATGTCTACCGGGGACGAGCAGTACTTC. Protein: CASSLMSTGDEQYF. The variable domain in full, with the rest retrieved from reference TRBV5-1 and TRBJ2-7, is KAGVTQTPRYLIKTRGQQVTLSCSPISGHRSVSWYQQTPGQGLQFLFEYFSETQRNKGNFPGRFSGRQFSNSRSEMNVSTLELGDSALYLCASSLMSTGDEQYFGPGTRLTVT.

This sequence joins TRBV9 and TRBJ2-7; D ambiguous. The V end lost 0 bases, the J end lost 5 bases, and 12 bases lay between the germline ends. The CDR3 contains 14 residues. Germline loops: CDR1 SGDLS, CDR2 YYNGEE. In DNA, the CDR3 is TGTGCCAGCAGCGTAGGAGTCACCCCCCACGAGCAGTACTTC. This gives the protein CASSVGVTPHEQYF.

This clone occurred a few times. The V and J genes are TRBV5-4 and TRBJ2-7; 11 nucleotides match TRBD1. Germline CDR1 is SGHNT and CDR2 is YYREEE (reference sequence). The CDR3 is 15 amino acids. Germline trimming cut 0 bases from V and 3 bases from J; bases unmatched to any gene: 2. The CDR3 sequence: CASSLGTGGNYEQYF. DNA of the CDR3: TGTGCCAGCAGCTTGGGGACAGGGGGCAACTACGAGCAGTACTTC. Supplemented by reference TRBV5-4 and TRBJ2-7, the full variable domain reads ETGVTQSPTHLIKTRGQQVTLRCSSQSGHNTVSWYQQALGQGPQFIFQYYREEENGRGNFPPRFSGLQFPNYSSELNVNALELDDSALYLCASSLGTGGNYEQYFGPGTRLTVT.

The rearrangement joins TRBV2 to TRBJ1-6, with D perhaps TRBD1 (6 bases). Germline loops: CDR1 SNHLY, CDR2 FYNNEI. The V end was cut by 5 bases, the J end by 5 bases, with 10 bases between. The CDR3 consists of 14 residues. The CDR3 DNA sequence: TGTGCCAGCAGTAGGGGGAACGATAATTCACCCCTCCACTTT. Its protein is CASSRGNDNSPLHF.

The genes are TRBV28 and TRBJ1-2; D not certain. V was shortened by 5 bases and J by 7 bases, with 11 bases between the two germline ends. Germline V gives CDR1 MDHEN, CDR2 SYDVKM. The CDR3 is 12 residues long. In DNA form, the CDR3 reads TGTGCCAGCAGTCCCCGTTTGTTTGGCTACACCTTC. It is translated as CASSPRLFGYTF.

CDR3 DNA: TGCGCCAGCAGCCCGGGTGTCATGAACACTGAAGCTTTCTTT. It is translated as CASSPGVMNTEAFF. The J gene is TRBJ1-1, the V gene TRBV5-1; D call uncertain. This CDR3 is 14 amino acids long. V was trimmed by 4 bases and J by 0 bases, leaving 10 bases between them. Germline assignment: CDR1 SGHRS and CDR2 YFSETQ. The entire variable domain, with the rest obtained from reference TRBV5-1 and TRBJ1-1, is as follows: KAGVTQTPRYLIKTRGQQVTLSCSPISGHRSVSWYQQTPGQGLQFLFEYFSETQRNKGNFPGRFSGRQFSNSRSEMNVSTLELGDSALYLCASSPGVMNTEAFFGQGTRLTVV.

The chain has TRBV19 and TRBJ1-1; no definite D call. Germline V gene data show CDR1 as LNHDA and CDR2 as SQIVND (reference sequence). Trimming left V 6 bases short and J 1 base short, with 9 bases between. This CDR3 spans 13 amino acids. The CDR3 sequence is CASRQSRNTEAFF. The CDR3 DNA follows: TGTGCCAGTAGACAGAGTAGGAACACTGAAGCTTTCTTT.

The chain is built from TRBV7-9 and TRBJ1-5; weak D call: TRBD1 (6 bases). CDR1 and CDR2 from the germline V gene are SEHNR and FQNEAQ (reference sequence). The CDR3 length is 17 residues. Between the trimmed V and J ends, which lost 4 bases and 2 bases, there was a span of 18 bases. The CDR3 loop is CASSSAQTRGGNQPQHF. The CDR3, as DNA: TGTGCCAGCAGCTCGGCCCAGACCAGGGGTGGCAATCAGCCCCAGCATTTT.

The chain uses TRBV5-1 and TRBJ1-1, with unresolved D. The CDR3 spans 12 residues. Germline V gene data show CDR1 as SGHRS and CDR2 as YFSETQ. Between the trimmed V and J ends, which lost 1 base and 3 bases, there was a span of 4 bases. The CDR3 bases are TGCGCCAGCAGCTTGTCGGACACTGAAGCTTTCTTT. This gives the protein CASSLSDTEAFF.

J is TRBJ2-7 and V is TRBV28, with a tentative D call TRBD2 (5 bases). The CDR3 runs 12 residues. With 6 bases removed from V and 5 bases from J, the gap between germline ends came to 11 bases. Per the germline V gene, CDR1 is MDHEN and CDR2 is SYDVKM. This CDR3 reads CASRSRRDEQYF. Here the CDR3 DNA reads TGTGCCAGCAGATCGCGGCGGGACGAGCAGTACTTC.

This clone was seen a few times. The V call is TRBV4-2, the J call TRBJ2-7, with TRBD1 matching over 7 bases. Germline assignment: CDR1 LGHNA and CDR2 YNFKEQ. V shed 3 bases and J 0 bases; nucleotides not matched to a gene: 14. This CDR3 comprises 18 residues. CDR3 DNA: TGTGCCAGCAGCCATGACCTCCAGACAGGGTCCCTCTCCTACGAGCAGTACTTC. The encoded protein is CASSHDLQTGSLSYEQYF.

The V gene is TRBV19, the J gene TRBJ2-6, with D hard to call. CDR1 is LNHDA and CDR2 is SQIVND in the germline V gene (reference sequence). Trimming pared 4 bases from V and 4 bases from J, leaving 2 bases between. This CDR3 is 12 amino acids long. CDR3 DNA sequence: TGTGCCAGTAGTACAGGGGCCAACGTCCTGACTTTC. It translates to CASSTGANVLTF.

The chain is built from TRBV5-4 and TRBJ2-7, with a weak D call TRBD2 (5 bases). Germline CDR1 SGHNT, CDR2 YYREEE (reference sequence). V was cut by 9 bases and J by 2 bases, with 15 bases left in between. The CDR3 extends over 13 amino acids. The chain's CDR3 is CATQEDSAYEQYF. CDR3 in DNA: TGTGCCACCCAAGAGGACTCGGCCTACGAGCAGTACTTC.

V is TRBV6-4 and J is TRBJ2-4; a possible D gene is TRBD1 (7 bases). The germline V gene encodes CDR1 MRHNA and CDR2 SNTAGT. This CDR3 contains 14 residues. CDR3 amino acids: CARGGGQAKNIQYF. CDR3 DNA sequence: TGTGCGCGTGGAGGGGGCCAAGCCAAAAACATTCAGTACTTC.